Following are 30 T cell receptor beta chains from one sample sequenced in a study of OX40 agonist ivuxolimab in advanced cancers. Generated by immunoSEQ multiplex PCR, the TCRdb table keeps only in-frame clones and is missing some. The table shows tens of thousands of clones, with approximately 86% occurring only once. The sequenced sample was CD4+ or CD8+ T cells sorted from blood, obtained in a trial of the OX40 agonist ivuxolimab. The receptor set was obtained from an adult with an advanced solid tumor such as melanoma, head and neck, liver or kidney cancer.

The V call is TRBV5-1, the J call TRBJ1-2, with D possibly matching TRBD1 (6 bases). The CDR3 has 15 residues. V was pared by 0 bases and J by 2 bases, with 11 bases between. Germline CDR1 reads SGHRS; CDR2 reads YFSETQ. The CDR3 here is CASSLVAGQNYGYTF. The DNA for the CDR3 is TGCGCCAGCAGCTTGGTAGCTGGACAGAACTATGGCTACACCTTC. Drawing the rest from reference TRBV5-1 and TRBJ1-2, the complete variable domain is KAGVTQTPRYLIKTRGQQVTLSCSPISGHRSVSWYQQTPGQGLQFLFEYFSETQRNKGNFPGRFSGRQFSNSRSEMNVSTLELGDSALYLCASSLVAGQNYGYTFGSGTRLTVV.

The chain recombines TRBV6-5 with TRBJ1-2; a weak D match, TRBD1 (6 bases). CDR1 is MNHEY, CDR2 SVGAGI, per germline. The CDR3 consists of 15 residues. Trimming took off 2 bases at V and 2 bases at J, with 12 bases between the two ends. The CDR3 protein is CASSYGQTQNYGYTF. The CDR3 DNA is TGTGCCAGCAGTTACGGACAGACCCAAAACTATGGCTACACCTTC.

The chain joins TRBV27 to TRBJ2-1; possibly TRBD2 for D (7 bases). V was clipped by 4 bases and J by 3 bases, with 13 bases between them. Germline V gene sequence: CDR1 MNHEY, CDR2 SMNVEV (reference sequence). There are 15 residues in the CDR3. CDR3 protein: CASSSRGGVYNEQFF. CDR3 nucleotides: TGTGCCAGCAGTTCAAGGGGGGGTGTCTACAATGAGCAGTTCTTC.

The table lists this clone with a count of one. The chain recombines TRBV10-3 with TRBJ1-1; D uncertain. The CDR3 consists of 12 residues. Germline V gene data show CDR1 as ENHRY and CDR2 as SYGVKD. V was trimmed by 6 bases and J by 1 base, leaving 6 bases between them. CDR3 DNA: TGTGCCATCAGCGGAAGGAACACTGAAGCTTTCTTT. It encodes CAISGRNTEAFF.

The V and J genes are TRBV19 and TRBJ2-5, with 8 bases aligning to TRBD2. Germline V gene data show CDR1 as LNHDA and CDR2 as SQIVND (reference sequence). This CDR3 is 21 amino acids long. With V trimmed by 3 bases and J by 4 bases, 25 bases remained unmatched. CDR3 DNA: TGTGCCAGTAGTATCGGGGGGATACAGGGATTGGTAGCGGGGACACGAGAGACCCAGTACTTC. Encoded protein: CASSIGGIQGLVAGTRETQYF.

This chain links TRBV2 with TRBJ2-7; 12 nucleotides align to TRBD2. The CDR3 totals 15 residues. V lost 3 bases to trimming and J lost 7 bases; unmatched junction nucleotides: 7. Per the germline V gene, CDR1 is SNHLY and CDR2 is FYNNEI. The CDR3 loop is CASSETSGGSWEQYF. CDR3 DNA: TGTGCCAGCAGTGAGACTAGCGGGGGCTCTTGGGAGCAGTACTTC.

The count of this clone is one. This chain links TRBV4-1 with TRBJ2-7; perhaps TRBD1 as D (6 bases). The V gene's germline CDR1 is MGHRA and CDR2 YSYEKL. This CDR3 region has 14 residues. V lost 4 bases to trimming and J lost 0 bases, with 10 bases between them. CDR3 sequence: CASSRGTSSYEQYF. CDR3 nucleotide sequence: TGCGCCAGCAGCCGAGGGACAAGCTCCTACGAGCAGTACTTC.

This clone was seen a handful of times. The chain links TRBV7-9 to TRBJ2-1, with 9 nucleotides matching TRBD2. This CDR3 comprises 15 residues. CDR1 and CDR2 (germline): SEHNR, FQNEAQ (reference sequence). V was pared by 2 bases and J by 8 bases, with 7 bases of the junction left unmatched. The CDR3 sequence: CASSLWGSGSDEQFF. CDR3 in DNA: TGTGCCAGCAGCTTATGGGGTAGCGGGAGTGATGAGCAGTTCTTC.

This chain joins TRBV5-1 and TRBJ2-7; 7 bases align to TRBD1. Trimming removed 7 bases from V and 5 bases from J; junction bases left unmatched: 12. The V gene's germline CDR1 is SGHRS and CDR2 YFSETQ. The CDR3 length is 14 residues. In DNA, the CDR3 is TGCGCCAGCTTCAGACAGGGCCGTGTACACGAGCAGTACTTC. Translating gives CASFRQGRVHEQYF.

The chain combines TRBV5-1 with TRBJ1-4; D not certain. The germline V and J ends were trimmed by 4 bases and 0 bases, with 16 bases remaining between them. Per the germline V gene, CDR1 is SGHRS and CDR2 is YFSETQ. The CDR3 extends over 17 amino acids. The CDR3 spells CASSRTGNPATNEKLFF. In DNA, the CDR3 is TGCGCCAGCAGCCGCACGGGGAACCCAGCAACTAATGAAAAACTGTTTTTT.

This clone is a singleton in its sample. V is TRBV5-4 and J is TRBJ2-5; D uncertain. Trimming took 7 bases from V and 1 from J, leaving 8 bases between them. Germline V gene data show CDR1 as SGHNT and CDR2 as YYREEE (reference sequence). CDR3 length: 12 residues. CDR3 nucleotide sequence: TGTGCCAGCGGGAACCGCCAAGAGACCCAGTACTTC. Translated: CASGNRQETQYF. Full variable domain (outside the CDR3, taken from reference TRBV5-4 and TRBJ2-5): ETGVTQSPTHLIKTRGQQVTLRCSSQSGHNTVSWYQQALGQGPQFIFQYYREEENGRGNFPPRFSGLQFPNYSSELNVNALELDDSALYLCASGNRQETQYFGPGTRLLVL.

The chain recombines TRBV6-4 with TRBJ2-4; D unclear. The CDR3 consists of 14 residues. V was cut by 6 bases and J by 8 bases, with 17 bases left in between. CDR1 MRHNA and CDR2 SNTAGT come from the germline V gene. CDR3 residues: CASRVRKEFDIQYF. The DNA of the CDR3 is TGTGCCAGCAGGGTAAGGAAGGAATTTGACATTCAGTACTTC.

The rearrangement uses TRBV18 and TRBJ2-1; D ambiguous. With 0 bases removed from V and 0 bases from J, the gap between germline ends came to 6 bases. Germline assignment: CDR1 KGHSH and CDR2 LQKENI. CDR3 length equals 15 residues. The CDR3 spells CASSPPGISYNEQFF. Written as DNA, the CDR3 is TGTGCCAGCTCACCACCAGGTATCTCCTACAATGAGCAGTTCTTC.

CDR3 residues: CAISEAPESSYNSPLHF. CDR3 DNA sequence: TGTGCCATCAGTGAGGCACCGGAGAGCTCCTATAATTCACCCCTCCACTTT. This chain joins TRBV10-3 and TRBJ1-6, with D unclear. The CDR3 loop spans 17 amino acids. Germline loops: CDR1 ENHRY, CDR2 SYGVKD. Trimming stripped 2 bases from V and 0 bases from J, with 11 bases between.

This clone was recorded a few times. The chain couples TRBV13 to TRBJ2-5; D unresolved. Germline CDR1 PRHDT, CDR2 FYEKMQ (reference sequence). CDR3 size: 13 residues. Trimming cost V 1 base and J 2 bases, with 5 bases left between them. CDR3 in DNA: TGTGCCAGCAGCTTAGACAGACAAGAGACCCAGTACTTC. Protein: CASSLDRQETQYF.

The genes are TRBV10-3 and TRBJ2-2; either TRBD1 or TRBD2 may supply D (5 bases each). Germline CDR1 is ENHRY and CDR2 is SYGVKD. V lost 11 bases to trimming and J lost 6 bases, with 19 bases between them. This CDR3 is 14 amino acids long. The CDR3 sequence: CAASGAVEAGELFF. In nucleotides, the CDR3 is TGTGCCGCCAGTGGGGCAGTGGAGGCCGGGGAGCTGTTTTTT.

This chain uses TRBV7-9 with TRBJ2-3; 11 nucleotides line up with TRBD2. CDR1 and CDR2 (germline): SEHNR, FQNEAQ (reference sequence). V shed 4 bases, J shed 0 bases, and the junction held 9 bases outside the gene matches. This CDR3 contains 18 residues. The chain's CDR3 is CASSSTSGSTSSTDTQYF. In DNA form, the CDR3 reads TGTGCCAGCAGCTCAACTAGCGGGAGTACCTCTAGCACAGATACGCAGTATTTT. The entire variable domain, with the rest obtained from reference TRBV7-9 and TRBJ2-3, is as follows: DTGVSQNPRHKITKRGQNVTFRCDPISEHNRLYWYRQTLGQGPEFLTYFQNEAQLEKSRLLSDRFSAERPKGSFSTLEIQRTEQGDSAMYLCASSSTSGSTSSTDTQYFGPGTRLTVL.

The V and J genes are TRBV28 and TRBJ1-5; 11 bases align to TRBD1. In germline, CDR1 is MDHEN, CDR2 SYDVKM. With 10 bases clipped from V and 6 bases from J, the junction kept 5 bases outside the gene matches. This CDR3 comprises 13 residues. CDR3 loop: CANRDRGGQPQHF. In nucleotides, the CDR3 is TGTGCCAACCGGGACAGGGGGGGTCAGCCCCAGCATTTT.

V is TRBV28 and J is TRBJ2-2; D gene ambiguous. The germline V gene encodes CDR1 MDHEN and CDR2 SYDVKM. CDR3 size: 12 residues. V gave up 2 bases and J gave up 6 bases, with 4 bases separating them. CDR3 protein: CASSLQAGELFF. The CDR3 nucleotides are TGTGCCAGCAGTTTACAGGCCGGGGAGCTGTTTTTT.

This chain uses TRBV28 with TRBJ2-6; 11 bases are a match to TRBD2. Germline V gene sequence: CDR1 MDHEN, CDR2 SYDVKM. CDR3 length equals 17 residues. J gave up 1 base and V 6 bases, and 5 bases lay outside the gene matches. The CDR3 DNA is TGTGCCAGCAGGATTAGCGGGGGGGATTCTGGGGCCAACGTCCTGACTTTC. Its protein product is CASRISGGDSGANVLTF. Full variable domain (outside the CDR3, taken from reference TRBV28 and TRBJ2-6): DVKVTQSSRYLVKRTGEKVFLECVQDMDHENMFWYRQDPGLGLRLIYFSYDVKMKEKGDIPEGYSVSREKKERFSLILESASTNQTSMYLCASRISGGDSGANVLTFGAGSRLTVL.

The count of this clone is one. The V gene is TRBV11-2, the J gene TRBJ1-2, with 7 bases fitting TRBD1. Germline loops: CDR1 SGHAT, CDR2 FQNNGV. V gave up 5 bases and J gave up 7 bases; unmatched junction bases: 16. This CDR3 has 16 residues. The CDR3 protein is CASSPRDEGGEGGYTF. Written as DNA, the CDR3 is TGTGCCAGCAGCCCCCGCGATGAAGGGGGCGAGGGTGGCTACACCTTC.

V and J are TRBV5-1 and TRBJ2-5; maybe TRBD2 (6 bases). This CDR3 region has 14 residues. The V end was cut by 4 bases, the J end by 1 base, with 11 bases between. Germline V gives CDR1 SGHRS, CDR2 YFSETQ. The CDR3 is CASSVGLIQETQYF. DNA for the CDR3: TGCGCCAGCAGCGTGGGACTCATCCAAGAGACCCAGTACTTC.

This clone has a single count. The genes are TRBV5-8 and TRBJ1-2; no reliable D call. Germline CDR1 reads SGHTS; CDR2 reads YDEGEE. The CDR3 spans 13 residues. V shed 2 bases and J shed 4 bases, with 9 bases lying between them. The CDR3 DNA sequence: TGTGCCAGCAGCTTAGCGCGGGTCTATGGCTACACCTTC. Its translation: CASSLARVYGYTF.

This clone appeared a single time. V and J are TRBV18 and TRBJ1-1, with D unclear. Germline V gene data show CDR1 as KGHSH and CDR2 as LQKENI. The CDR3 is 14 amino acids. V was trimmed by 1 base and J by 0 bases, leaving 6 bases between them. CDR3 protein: CASSPQDMNTEAFF. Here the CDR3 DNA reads TGTGCCAGCTCACCACAAGATATGAACACTGAAGCTTTCTTT.

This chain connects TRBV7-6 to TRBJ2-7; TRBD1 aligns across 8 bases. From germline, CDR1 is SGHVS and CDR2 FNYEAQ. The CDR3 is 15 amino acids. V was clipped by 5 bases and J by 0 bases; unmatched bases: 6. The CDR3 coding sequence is TGTGCCAGCAGCCTCCGACAGGGGCACTCCTACGAGCAGTACTTC. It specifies CASSLRQGHSYEQYF.

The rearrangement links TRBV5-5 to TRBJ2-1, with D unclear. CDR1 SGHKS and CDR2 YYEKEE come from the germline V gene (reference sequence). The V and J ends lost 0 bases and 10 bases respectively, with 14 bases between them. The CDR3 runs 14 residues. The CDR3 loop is CASSLGVHPQEQFF. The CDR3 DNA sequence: TGTGCCAGCAGCTTGGGCGTCCACCCCCAGGAGCAGTTCTTC. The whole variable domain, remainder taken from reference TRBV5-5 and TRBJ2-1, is DAGVTQSPTHLIKTRGQQVTLRCSPISGHKSVSWYQQVLGQGPQFIFQYYEKEERGRGNFPDRFSARQFPNYSSELNVNALLLGDSALYLCASSLGVHPQEQFFGPGTRLTVL.

CDR3 loop: CASSYGVGTEAFF. The CDR3 region has the DNA TGTGCCAGCAGCTACGGGGTTGGCACTGAAGCTTTCTTT. The V gene is TRBV7-2, the J gene TRBJ1-1; D is uncertain. Germline CDR1 SGHTA, CDR2 FQGNSA. This CDR3 contains 13 residues. Trimming shortened V by 4 bases and J by 4 bases, and 10 bases separated the two germline ends.

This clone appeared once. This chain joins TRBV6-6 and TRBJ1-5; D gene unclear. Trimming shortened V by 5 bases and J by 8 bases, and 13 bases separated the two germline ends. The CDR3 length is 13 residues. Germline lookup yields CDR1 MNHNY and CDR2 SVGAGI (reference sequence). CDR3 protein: CASSETDQEPQHF. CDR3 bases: TGTGCCAGCAGTGAGACGGACCAGGAGCCCCAGCATTTT.

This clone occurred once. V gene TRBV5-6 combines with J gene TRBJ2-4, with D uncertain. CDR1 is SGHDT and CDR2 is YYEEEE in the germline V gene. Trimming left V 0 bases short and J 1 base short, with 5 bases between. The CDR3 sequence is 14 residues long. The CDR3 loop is CASSLGRAKNIQYF. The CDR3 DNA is TGTGCCAGCAGCTTGGGGCGGGCCAAAAACATTCAGTACTTC.

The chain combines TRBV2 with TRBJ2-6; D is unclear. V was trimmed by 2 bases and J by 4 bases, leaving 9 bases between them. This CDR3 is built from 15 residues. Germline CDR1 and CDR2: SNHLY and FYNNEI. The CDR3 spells CASSEILSGANVLTF. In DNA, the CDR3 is TGTGCCAGCAGTGAAATCCTGTCCGGGGCCAACGTCCTGACTTTC.